This entry describes one T cell receptor beta chain. CDR1 is SGHDT, CDR2 YYEEEE, per germline. The CDR3 covers 19 residues. The V and J ends lost 2 bases and 2 bases, in that order; junction bases with no gene match: 15. Assay used: immunoSEQ multiplex PCR; TCRdb lists only in-frame clones, some missing. This sample has about 67,000 clones, with about 87% found just once. This sample was taken from a study of control samples from healthy donors and cancer patients. This chain links TRBV5-6 with TRBJ2-3; 9 nucleotides match TRBD1. This TCR was recovered from a woman between 45 and 60 years old with head and neck cancer. The specimen sequenced was PBMCs. The CDR3 reads CASSFSPTVGQGFTDTQYF. The CDR3 DNA follows: TGTGCCAGCAGCTTTTCGCCTACCGTGGGACAGGGCTTCACAGATACGCAGTATTTT.